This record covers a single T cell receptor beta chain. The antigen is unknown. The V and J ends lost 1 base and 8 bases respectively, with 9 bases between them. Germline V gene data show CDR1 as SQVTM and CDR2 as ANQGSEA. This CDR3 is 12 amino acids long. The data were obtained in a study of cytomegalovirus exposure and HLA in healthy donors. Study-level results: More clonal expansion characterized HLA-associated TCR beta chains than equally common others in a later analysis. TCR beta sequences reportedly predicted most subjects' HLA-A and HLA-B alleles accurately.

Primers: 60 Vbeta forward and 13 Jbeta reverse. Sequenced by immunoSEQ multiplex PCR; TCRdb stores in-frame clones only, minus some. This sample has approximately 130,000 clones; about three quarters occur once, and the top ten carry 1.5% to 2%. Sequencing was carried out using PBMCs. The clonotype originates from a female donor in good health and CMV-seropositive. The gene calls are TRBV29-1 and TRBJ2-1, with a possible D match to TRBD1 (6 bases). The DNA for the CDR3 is TGCAGCGTTGAAGTGGCAGGGGATGAGCAGTTCTTC. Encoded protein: CSVEVAGDEQFF.